This TCR beta chain was sequenced during a study of control samples from healthy donors and cancer patients. The protocol was immunoSEQ multiplex PCR, while the TCRdb copy is restricted to in-frame clones and leaves out a portion. The table includes 150,000 to 200,000 clones, 90% to 95% detected once. Trimming left V 2 bases short and J 8 bases short, with 8 bases between. Germline CDR1 SGHRS, CDR2 YFSETQ. The CDR3 consists of 12 residues. The receptor was derived from a woman aged 30 to 39 in good health. Specimen: blood. V is TRBV5-1 and J is TRBJ2-1, with a weak D call TRBD1 (6 bases). CDR3 sequence reads: CASSLQGYEQFF. Written as DNA, the CDR3 is TGCGCCAGCAGCTTACAGGGCTATGAGCAGTTCTTC. Full variable domain (remainder filled in from reference TRBV5-1 and TRBJ2-1): KAGVTQTPRYLIKTRGQQVTLSCSPISGHRSVSWYQQTPGQGLQFLFEYFSETQRNKGNFPGRFSGRQFSNSRSEMNVSTLELGDSALYLCASSLQGYEQFFGPGTRLTVL.